The T cell receptor beta chain described here comes from a study of cytomegalovirus exposure and HLA in healthy donors. General observations from the study: It was confirmed in vitro that a few of the CMV-associated chains were specific for CMV antigens.

The PCR employed 60 Vbeta primers together with 13 Jbeta primers. Clones were sequenced by immunoSEQ multiplex PCR, and TCRdb holds only the in-frame ones, with some missing. The sample includes about 64,000 clones, around 66% of them seen just once. Regarding this clone: The antigen is undetermined.

The sample was PBMCs. The sequence derives from a male donor in good health and CMV-seropositive.

CDR3 coding DNA: TGTGCCAGCAGCCTACGGTGGGGCGGGGTGGACACTGAAGCTTTCTTT. This sequence encodes CASSLRWGGVDTEAFF. V and J are TRBV7-9 and TRBJ1-1, with D tentatively TRBD1 (5 bases). Germline lookup yields CDR1 SEHNR and CDR2 FQNEAQ (reference sequence). The CDR3 extends over 16 amino acids. Trimming took 5 bases from V and 3 from J, leaving 19 bases between them.